These 14 T cell receptor beta chains originate from one sample sequenced in a study of identical twins. TCRdb analysed the 5' RACE reads with MiXCR anew, one entry per CDR3 protein. Of around 100,000 distinct CDR3 sequences listed, roughly 6% are singletons. The source material was memory T cells sorted from blood. Receptors were obtained from a woman in her forties or fifties in good health.

This clonotype has ten or more counts. The chain has TRBV29-1 and TRBJ1-1, with TRBD1 as a possible D gene (5 bases). Germline-derived CDR1 and CDR2 are SQVTM and ANQGSEA. The CDR3 totals 12 residues. The V and J ends lost 7 bases and 1 base respectively, with 10 bases between them. CDR3 nucleotide sequence: TGCAGCGCCCATGGGACGAACACTGAAGCTTTCTTT. It codes for CSAHGTNTEAFF.

This clonotype appeared many times. J is TRBJ2-1 and V is TRBV5-5; 10 nucleotides align to TRBD2. The germline gives CDR1 SGHKS, CDR2 YYEKEE (reference sequence). The CDR3 spans 18 residues. V lost 1 base, J lost 9 bases, and 16 bases stayed unmatched. CDR3 in amino acids: CASSLSASGSFRLSEQFF. CDR3 coding DNA: TGTGCCAGCAGCTTGTCGGCTAGCGGGAGTTTCCGTTTGAGTGAGCAGTTCTTC. The full variable domain, its missing parts supplied by reference TRBV5-5 and TRBJ2-1, is DAGVTQSPTHLIKTRGQQVTLRCSPISGHKSVSWYQQVLGQGPQFIFQYYEKEERGRGNFPDRFSARQFPNYSSELNVNALLLGDSALYLCASSLSASGSFRLSEQFFGPGTRLTVL.

This clonotype showed up many times. The chain links TRBV20-1 to TRBJ1-1, with D possibly TRBD1 on 6 matching bases. The CDR3 sequence is 13 residues long. The germline V gene encodes CDR1 DFQATT and CDR2 SNEGSKA (reference sequence). V was shortened by 0 bases and J by 6 bases, with 11 bases between the two germline ends. The CDR3 DNA sequence: TGCAGTGCTAGAGATATGAGGGGGTCTGAAGCTTTCTTT. Protein product: CSARDMRGSEAFF.

This clonotype has ten or more counts. The rearrangement uses TRBV30 and TRBJ2-5, with TRBD1 matching 11 bases. Germline CDR1 GTSNPN, CDR2 SVGIG (reference sequence). This CDR3 comprises 14 residues. Unmatched junction bases numbered 5, after V lost 7 bases and J lost 1 base. CDR3 bases: TGTGCCTATACCGGGACAGGGGGCCAAGAGACCCAGTACTTC. Amino acids: CAYTGTGGQETQYF. The full variable domain, completed using reference TRBV30 and TRBJ2-5, is SQTIHQWPATLVQPVGSPLSLECTVEGTSNPNLYWYRQAAGRGLQLLFYSVGIGQISSEVPQNLSASRPQDRQFILSSKKLLLSDSGFYLCAYTGTGGQETQYFGPGTRLLVL.

V is TRBV18 and J is TRBJ1-1; no clear D. CDR1 is KGHSH, CDR2 LQKENI, per germline. Trimming took off 3 bases at V and 6 bases at J, with 14 bases between the two ends. The CDR3 spans 14 residues. DNA for the CDR3: TGTGCCAGCTCACCGGGGATGGTTGGAGCTGAAGCTTTCTTT. This encodes CASSPGMVGAEAFF.

This chain uses TRBV10-3 with TRBJ2-1; D perhaps matches TRBD2 (6 bases). Germline loops: CDR1 ENHRY, CDR2 SYGVKD. V shed 7 bases and J shed 6 bases, with 19 bases lying between them. This CDR3 contains 15 residues. The CDR3 bases are TGTGCCATCAAAGTTAGCGGTGGGAGATCCAATGAGCAGTTCTTC. Its protein is CAIKVSGGRSNEQFF.

This chain uses TRBV7-9 with TRBJ2-4; tentatively, D is TRBD1 (6 bases). The CDR3 is 18 amino acids. The V end was cut by 8 bases, the J end by 0 bases, with 23 bases between. Germline lookup yields CDR1 SEHNR and CDR2 FQNEAQ (reference sequence). The CDR3 loop reads CASEARTAKPLAKNIQYF. In DNA form, the CDR3 reads TGTGCCAGCGAAGCAAGGACAGCAAAACCCCTAGCCAAAAACATTCAGTACTTC.

Many counts were recorded for this clonotype. V usage is TRBV12-5 and J usage is TRBJ2-2; TRBD1 matches at 7 bases. Per the germline V gene, CDR1 is LGHNT and CDR2 is FRNRAP. J lost 6 bases, V lost 1 base, and 2 bases had no gene match. The CDR3 spans 14 residues. CDR3 amino acids: CASGLGQGSGELFF. The CDR3 nucleotides read TGTGCTAGTGGTTTGGGACAGGGATCCGGGGAGCTGTTTTTT.

This chain uses TRBV4-1 with TRBJ2-5; D possibly matches TRBD1 or TRBD2 (5 bases each). With 4 bases removed from V and 2 bases from J, the gap between germline ends came to 11 bases. Germline CDR1 is MGHRA and CDR2 is YSYEKL. The CDR3 runs 14 residues. CDR3 sequence (DNA): TGCGCCAGCAGCCGGGGGACCTTACAAGAGACCCAGTACTTC. Translating gives CASSRGTLQETQYF.

This clonotype appeared many times. V gene TRBV29-1 combines with J gene TRBJ1-5, with TRBD1 matching 10 bases. The germline V gene has CDR1 SQVTM and CDR2 ANQGSEA. The J segment lost 5 bases and the V segment lost 8 bases, leaving 9 bases of the junction unmatched. This CDR3 is 14 amino acids long. The CDR3 protein is CSTRTGGSDQPQHF. As DNA, the CDR3 is TGCAGCACACGGACAGGGGGATCCGATCAGCCCCAGCATTTT. The variable domain in full, completed from reference TRBV29-1 and TRBJ1-5, reads SAVISQKPSRDICQRGTSLTIQCQVDSQVTMMFWYRQQPGQSLTLIATANQGSEATYESGFVIDKFPISRPNLTFSTLTVSNMSPEDSSIYLCSTRTGGSDQPQHFGDGTRLSIL.

This clonotype appeared many times. The CDR3 nucleotides are TGTGCCAGCTCACCGACCGGTTCCAATGAGCAGTTCTTC. It is translated as CASSPTGSNEQFF. The chain carries TRBV18 and TRBJ2-1; D remains unclear. This CDR3 has 13 amino acids. The germline V and J ends were trimmed by 3 bases and 6 bases, with 9 bases remaining between them. Germline-derived CDR1 and CDR2 are KGHSH and LQKENI.

This clonotype was detected ten times or more. This chain connects TRBV19 to TRBJ1-2; D is unresolved. The ends were cut back, 9 bases at V and 0 bases at J, with 17 bases in the middle. Per germline, CDR1 LNHDA and CDR2 SQIVND (reference sequence). The CDR3 contains 15 residues. The CDR3 sequence: CASDGRTASNYGYTF. Written as DNA, the CDR3 is TGTGCCAGCGACGGCCGGACCGCTTCTAACTATGGCTACACCTTC.

The chain is built from TRBV10-3 and TRBJ2-5; D remains unclear. The CDR3 covers 14 residues. The ends were cut back, 3 bases at V and 4 bases at J, with 12 bases in the middle. Per germline, CDR1 ENHRY and CDR2 SYGVKD. The CDR3, as DNA: TGTGCCATCAGTGATCCGGTTCTTCCAGAGACCCAGTACTTC. This gives the protein CAISDPVLPETQYF.

This clonotype was detected ten times or more. The gene calls are TRBV5-5 and TRBJ2-3; 8 positions agree with TRBD2. With 6 bases clipped from V and 0 bases from J, the junction kept 3 bases outside the gene matches. Germline values: CDR1 SGHKS, CDR2 YYEKEE (reference sequence). The CDR3 spans 14 residues. The DNA for the CDR3 is TGTGCCAGCATAGGGACTAGGAGCACAGATACGCAGTATTTT. Translating gives CASIGTRSTDTQYF.